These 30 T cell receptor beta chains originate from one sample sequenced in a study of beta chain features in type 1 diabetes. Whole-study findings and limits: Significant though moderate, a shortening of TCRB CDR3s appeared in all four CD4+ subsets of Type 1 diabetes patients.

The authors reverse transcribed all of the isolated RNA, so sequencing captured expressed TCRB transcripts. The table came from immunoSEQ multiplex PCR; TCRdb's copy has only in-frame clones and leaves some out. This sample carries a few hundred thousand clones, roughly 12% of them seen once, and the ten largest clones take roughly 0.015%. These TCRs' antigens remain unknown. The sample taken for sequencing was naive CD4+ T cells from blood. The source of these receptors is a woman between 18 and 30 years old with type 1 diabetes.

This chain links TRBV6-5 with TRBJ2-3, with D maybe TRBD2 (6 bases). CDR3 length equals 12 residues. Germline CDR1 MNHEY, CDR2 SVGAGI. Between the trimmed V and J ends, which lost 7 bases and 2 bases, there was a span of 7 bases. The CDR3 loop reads CASTGVTDTQYF. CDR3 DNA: TGTGCCAGCACGGGGGTCACAGATACGCAGTATTTT.

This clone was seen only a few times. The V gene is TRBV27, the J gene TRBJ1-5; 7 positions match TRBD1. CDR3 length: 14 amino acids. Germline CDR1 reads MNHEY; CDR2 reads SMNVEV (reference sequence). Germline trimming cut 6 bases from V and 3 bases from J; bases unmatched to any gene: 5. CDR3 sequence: CASRLTGINQPQHF. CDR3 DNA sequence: TGTGCCAGCAGATTGACAGGGATCAATCAGCCCCAGCATTTT.

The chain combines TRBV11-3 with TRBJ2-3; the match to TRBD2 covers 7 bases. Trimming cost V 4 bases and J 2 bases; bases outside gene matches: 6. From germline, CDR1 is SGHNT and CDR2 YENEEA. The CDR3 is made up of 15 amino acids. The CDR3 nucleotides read TGTGCCAGCAGCTCCTTCGGGACTATCACAGATACGCAGTATTTT. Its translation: CASSSFGTITDTQYF. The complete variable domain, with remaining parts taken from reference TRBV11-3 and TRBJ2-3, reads EAGVVQSPRYKIIEKKQPVAFWCNPISGHNTLYWYLQNLGQGPELLIRYENEEAVDDSQLPKDRFSAERLKGVDSTLKIQPAELGDSAVYLCASSSFGTITDTQYFGPGTRLTVL.

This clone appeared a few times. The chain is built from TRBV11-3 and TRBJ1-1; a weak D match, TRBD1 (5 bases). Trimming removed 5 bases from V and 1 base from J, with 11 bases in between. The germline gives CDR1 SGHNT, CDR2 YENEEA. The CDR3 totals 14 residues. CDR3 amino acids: CASSTTGSNTEAFF. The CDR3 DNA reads TGTGCCAGCAGCACTACAGGATCGAACACTGAAGCTTTCTTT.

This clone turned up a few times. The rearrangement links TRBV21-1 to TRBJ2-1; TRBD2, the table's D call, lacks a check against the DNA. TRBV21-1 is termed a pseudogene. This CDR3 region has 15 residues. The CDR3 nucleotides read TGTGCCAGCAGCAAAGAGGCGGGGTCCCCAGGCGAGCAGTTCTTC. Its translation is CASSKEAGSPGEQFF.

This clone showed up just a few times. In DNA, the CDR3 is TGTGCCAGCACCGGGCGGGTAGCGGATCGCACAGATACGCAGTATTTT. It is translated as CASTGRVADRTDTQYF. The V call is TRBV7-8, the J call TRBJ2-3; TRBD2 is a possible D gene (6 bases). Germline CDR1 SGHVS, CDR2 FQNEAQ. The CDR3 is 16 residues long. Trimming cost V 7 bases and J 1 base, with 18 bases left between them.

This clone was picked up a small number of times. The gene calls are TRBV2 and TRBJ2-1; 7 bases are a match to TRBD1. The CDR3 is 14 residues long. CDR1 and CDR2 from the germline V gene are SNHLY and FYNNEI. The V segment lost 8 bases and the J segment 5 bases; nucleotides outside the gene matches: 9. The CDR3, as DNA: TGTGCCAGCGGTAAGGACAGGTGGGACAATGAGCAGTTCTTC. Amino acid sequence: CASGKDRWDNEQFF.

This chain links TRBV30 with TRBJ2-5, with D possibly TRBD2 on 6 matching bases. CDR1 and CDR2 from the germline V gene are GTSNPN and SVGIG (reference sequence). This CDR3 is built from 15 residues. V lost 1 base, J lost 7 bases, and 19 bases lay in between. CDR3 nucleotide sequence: TGTGCCTGGAGTGGGGGTGGCGGGACCTCAGGGACCCAGTACTTC. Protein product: CAWSGGGGTSGTQYF.

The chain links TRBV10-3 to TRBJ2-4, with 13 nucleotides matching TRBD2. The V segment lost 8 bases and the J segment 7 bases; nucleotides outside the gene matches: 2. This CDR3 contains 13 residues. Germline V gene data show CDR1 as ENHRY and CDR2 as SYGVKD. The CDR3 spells CAIGLAGENIQYF. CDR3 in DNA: TGTGCCATCGGACTAGCGGGAGAGAACATTCAGTACTTC.

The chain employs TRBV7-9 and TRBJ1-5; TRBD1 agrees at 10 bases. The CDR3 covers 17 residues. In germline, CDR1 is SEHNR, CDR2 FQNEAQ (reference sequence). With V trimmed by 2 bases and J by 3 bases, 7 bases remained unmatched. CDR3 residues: CASSLSAGTGVNQPQHF. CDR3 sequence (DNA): TGTGCCAGCAGCTTAAGCGCCGGGACAGGGGTCAATCAGCCCCAGCATTTT.

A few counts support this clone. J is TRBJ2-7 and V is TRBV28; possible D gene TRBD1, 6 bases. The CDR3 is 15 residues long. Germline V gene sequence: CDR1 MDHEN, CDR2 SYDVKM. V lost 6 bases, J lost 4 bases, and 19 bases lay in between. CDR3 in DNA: TGTGCCAGCAGCCAGGGGTCCGCACTTTCGTACGAGCAGTACTTC. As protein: CASSQGSALSYEQYF.

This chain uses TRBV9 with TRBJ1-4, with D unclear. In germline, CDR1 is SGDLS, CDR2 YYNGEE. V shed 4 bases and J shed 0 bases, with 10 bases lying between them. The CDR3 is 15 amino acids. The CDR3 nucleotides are TGTGCCAGCAGCCCCCACACCGCAACTAATGAAAAACTGTTTTTT. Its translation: CASSPHTATNEKLFF.

Here the CDR3 DNA reads TGTGCCAGCAGCTTAACGGGAGATCAGCCCCAGCATTTT. Translating gives CASSLTGDQPQHF. The rearrangement links TRBV7-9 to TRBJ1-5; D gene uncertain. The CDR3 loop spans 13 amino acids. Germline V lookup: CDR1 SEHNR, CDR2 FQNEAQ (reference sequence). V was clipped by 2 bases and J by 5 bases, with 7 bases between them.

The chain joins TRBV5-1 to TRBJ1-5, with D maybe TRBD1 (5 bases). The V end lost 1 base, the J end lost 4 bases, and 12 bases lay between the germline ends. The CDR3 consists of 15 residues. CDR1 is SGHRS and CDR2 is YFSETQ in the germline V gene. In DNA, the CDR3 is TGCGCCAGCAGCTTGTCGTCGGGGGGGAATCAGCCCCAGCATTTT. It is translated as CASSLSSGGNQPQHF.

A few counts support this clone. This CDR3 reads CASSFTWREGRGTDTQYF. The CDR3 region has the DNA TGTGCCAGCAGCTTTACCTGGCGGGAGGGCCGTGGGACAGATACGCAGTATTTT. The V and J genes are TRBV7-6 and TRBJ2-3, with 9 bases aligning to TRBD2. CDR3 length: 18 residues. The V segment lost 3 bases and the J segment 3 bases; nucleotides outside the gene matches: 13. Germline V gene lookup returns CDR1 SGHVS and CDR2 FNYEAQ.

For the CDR3, the DNA is TGTGCCAGCAGCTTACGGAGCGACAGGGACACTGAAGCTTTCTTT. Translated: CASSLRSDRDTEAFF. The V call is TRBV7-9, the J call TRBJ1-1; 7 bases align to TRBD1. J gave up 3 bases and V 2 bases, and 6 bases lay outside the gene matches. Germline CDR1 is SEHNR and CDR2 is FQNEAQ (reference sequence). This CDR3 is built from 15 residues.

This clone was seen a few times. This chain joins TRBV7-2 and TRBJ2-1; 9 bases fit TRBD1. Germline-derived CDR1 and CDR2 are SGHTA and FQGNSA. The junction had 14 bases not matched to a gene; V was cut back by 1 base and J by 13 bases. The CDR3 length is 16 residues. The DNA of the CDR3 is TGTGCCAGCAGCTTAGAGGGGGGGAGGACAGGGGCCGGTCAGTTCTTC. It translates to CASSLEGGRTGAGQFF.

The CDR3 is CASRPTSGSPYEQYV. CDR3 DNA: TGTGCCAGCAGACCCACTAGCGGGAGCCCCTACGAGCAGTACGTC. The V and J genes are TRBV6-6 and TRBJ2-7; 11 bases are a match to TRBD2. The CDR3 consists of 15 residues. The junction had 6 bases not matched to a gene; V was cut back by 6 bases and J by 2 bases. Germline lookup yields CDR1 MNHNY and CDR2 SVGAGI (reference sequence).

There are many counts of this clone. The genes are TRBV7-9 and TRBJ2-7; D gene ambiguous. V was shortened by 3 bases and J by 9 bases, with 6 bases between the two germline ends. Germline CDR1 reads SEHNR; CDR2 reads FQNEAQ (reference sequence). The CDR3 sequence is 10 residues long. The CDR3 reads CASSLQVQYV. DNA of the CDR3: TGTGCCAGCAGCTTGCAGGTGCAGTACGTC.

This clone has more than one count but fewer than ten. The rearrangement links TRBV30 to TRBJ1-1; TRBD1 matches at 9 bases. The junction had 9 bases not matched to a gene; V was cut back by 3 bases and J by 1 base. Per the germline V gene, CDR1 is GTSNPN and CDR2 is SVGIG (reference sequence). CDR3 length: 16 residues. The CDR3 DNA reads TGTGCCTGGAGATACGGGGGGACAGGGCCGAACACTGAAGCTTTCTTT. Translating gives CAWRYGGTGPNTEAFF.

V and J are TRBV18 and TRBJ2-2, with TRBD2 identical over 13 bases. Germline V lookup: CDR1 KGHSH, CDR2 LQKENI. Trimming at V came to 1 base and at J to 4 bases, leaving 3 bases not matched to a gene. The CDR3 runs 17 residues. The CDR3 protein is CASSPRTSGSGTGELFF. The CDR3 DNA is TGTGCCAGCTCACCACGGACTAGCGGGAGTGGCACCGGGGAGCTGTTTTTT.

CDR3 sequence (DNA): TGTGCCAGCAGCCCACCCTGGGCGGGAGGGCCTGAGACCCAGTACTTC. It codes for CASSPPWAGGPETQYF. The chain has TRBV7-6 and TRBJ2-5, with TRBD2 identical over 9 bases. The junction had 12 bases not matched to a gene; V was cut back by 5 bases and J by 5 bases. Germline values: CDR1 SGHVS, CDR2 FNYEAQ. The CDR3 has 16 amino acids.

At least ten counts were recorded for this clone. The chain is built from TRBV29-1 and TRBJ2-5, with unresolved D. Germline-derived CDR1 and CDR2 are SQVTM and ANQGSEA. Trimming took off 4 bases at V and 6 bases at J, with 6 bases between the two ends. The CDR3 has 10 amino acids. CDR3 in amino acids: CSVAMKTQYF. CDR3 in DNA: TGCAGCGTTGCTATGAAGACCCAGTACTTC. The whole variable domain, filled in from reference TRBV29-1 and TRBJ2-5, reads SAVISQKPSRDICQRGTSLTIQCQVDSQVTMMFWYRQQPGQSLTLIATANQGSEATYESGFVIDKFPISRPNLTFSTLTVSNMSPEDSSIYLCSVAMKTQYFGPGTRLLVL.

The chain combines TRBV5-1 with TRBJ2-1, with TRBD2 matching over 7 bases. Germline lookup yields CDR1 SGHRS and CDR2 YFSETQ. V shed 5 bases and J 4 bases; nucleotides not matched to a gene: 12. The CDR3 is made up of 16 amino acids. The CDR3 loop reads CASSSEGAGRYNEQFF. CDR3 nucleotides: TGCGCCAGCAGTTCGGAGGGAGCGGGACGTTACAATGAGCAGTTCTTC.

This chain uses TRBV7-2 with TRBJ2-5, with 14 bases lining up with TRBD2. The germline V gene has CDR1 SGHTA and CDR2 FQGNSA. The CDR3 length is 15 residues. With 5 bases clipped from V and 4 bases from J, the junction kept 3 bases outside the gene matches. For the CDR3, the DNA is TGTGCCAGCAGCGGCGGGACTAGCGGGAGAGAGACCCAGTACTTC. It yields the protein CASSGGTSGRETQYF.

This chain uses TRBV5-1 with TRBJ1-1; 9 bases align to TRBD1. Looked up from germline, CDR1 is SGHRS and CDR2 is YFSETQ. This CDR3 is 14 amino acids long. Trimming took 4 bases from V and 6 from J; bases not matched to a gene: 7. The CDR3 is CASSMDRGYSEAFF. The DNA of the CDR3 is TGCGCCAGCAGCATGGACAGGGGTTATTCTGAAGCTTTCTTT.

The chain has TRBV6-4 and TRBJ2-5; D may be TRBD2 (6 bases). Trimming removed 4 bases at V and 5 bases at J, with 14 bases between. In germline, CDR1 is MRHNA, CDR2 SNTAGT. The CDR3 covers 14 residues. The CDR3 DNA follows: TGTGCCAGCAGTGTCGGCGGGACGGGGGAGACCCAGTACTTC. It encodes CASSVGGTGETQYF.

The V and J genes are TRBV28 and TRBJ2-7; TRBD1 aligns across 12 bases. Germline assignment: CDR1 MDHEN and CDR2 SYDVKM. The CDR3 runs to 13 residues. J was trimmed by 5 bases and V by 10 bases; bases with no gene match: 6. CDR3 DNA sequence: TGTGCCACCGGGACAGGGGGCAACCACGAGCAGTACGTC. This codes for CATGTGGNHEQYV.

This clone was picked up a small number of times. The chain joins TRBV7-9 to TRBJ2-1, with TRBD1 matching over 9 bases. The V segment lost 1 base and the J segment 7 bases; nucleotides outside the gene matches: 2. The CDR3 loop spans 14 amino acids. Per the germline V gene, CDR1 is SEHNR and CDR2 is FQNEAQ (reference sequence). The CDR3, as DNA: TGTGCCAGCAGCTTAGACAGGGGGCTTAATGAGCAGTTCTTC. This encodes CASSLDRGLNEQFF.

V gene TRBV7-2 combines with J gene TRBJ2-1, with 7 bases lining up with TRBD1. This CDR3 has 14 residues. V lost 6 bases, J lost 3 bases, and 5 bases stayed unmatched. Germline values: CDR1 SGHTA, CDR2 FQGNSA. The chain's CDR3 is CASSLQGHYNEQFF. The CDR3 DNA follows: TGTGCCAGCAGTCTACAGGGGCACTACAATGAGCAGTTCTTC.